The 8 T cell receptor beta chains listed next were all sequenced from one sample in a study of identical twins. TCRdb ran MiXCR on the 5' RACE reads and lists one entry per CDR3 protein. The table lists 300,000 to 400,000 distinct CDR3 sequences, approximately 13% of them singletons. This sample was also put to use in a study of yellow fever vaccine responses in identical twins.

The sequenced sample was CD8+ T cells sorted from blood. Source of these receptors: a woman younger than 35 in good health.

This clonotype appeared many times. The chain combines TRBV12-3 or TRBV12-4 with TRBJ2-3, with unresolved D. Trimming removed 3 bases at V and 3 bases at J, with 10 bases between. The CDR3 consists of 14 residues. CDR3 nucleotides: TGTGCCAGCAGTTTGGTTAGCTCGACAGATACGCAGTATTTT. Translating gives CASSLVSSTDTQYF.

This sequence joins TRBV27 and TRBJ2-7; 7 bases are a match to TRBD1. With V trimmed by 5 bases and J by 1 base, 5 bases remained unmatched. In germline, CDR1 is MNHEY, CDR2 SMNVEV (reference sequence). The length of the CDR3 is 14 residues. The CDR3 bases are TGTGCCAGCAGTCCGACAGGGCAATCCTACGAGCAGTACTTC. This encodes CASSPTGQSYEQYF.

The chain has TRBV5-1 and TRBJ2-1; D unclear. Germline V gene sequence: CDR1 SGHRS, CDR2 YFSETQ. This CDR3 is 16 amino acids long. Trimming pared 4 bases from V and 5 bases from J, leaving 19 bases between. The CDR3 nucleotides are TGCGCCAGCAGCCCCCCCGTTTTTTTAAAGGACAATGAGCAGTTCTTC. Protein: CASSPPVFLKDNEQFF. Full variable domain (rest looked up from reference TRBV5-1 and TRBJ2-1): KAGVTQTPRYLIKTRGQQVTLSCSPISGHRSVSWYQQTPGQGLQFLFEYFSETQRNKGNFPGRFSGRQFSNSRSEMNVSTLELGDSALYLCASSPPVFLKDNEQFFGPGTRLTVL.

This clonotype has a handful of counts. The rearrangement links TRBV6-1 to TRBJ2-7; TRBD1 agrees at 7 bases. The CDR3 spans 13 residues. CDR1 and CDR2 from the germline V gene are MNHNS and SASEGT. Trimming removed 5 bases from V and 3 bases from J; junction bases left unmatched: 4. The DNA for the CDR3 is TGTGCCAGCAGTACGGACAGGTACTACGAGCAGTACGTC. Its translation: CASSTDRYYEQYV.

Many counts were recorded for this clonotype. CDR3 bases: TGTGCCAGCAGCCTCATGTCCGGCACAGATACGCAGTATTTT. Its protein product is CASSLMSGTDTQYF. The chain joins TRBV5-5 to TRBJ2-3; D gene uncertain. CDR1 SGHKS and CDR2 YYEKEE come from the germline V gene (reference sequence). The CDR3 has 14 residues. The V gene lost 4 bases and the J gene lost 1 base, with 10 bases spanning the gap.

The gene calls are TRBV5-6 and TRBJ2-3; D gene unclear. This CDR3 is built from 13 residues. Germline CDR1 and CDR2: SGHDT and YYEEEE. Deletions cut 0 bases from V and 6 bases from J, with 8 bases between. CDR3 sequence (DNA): TGTGCCAGCAGCTTGGGTCCAGCGGATACGCAGTATTTT. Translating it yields CASSLGPADTQYF.

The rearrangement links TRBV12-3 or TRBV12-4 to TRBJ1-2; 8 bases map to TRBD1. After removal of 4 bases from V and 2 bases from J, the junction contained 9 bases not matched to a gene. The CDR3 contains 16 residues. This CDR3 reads CASSYRTGPTNYGYTF. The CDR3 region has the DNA TGTGCCAGCAGTTATCGGACAGGGCCGACGAACTATGGCTACACCTTC.

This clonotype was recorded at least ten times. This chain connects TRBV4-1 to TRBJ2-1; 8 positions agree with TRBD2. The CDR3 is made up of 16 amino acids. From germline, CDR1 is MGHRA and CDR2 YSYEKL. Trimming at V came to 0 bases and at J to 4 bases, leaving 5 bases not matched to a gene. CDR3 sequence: CASSQDPASGYNEQFF. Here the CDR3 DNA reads TGCGCCAGCAGCCAAGATCCCGCTAGCGGGTACAATGAGCAGTTCTTC.